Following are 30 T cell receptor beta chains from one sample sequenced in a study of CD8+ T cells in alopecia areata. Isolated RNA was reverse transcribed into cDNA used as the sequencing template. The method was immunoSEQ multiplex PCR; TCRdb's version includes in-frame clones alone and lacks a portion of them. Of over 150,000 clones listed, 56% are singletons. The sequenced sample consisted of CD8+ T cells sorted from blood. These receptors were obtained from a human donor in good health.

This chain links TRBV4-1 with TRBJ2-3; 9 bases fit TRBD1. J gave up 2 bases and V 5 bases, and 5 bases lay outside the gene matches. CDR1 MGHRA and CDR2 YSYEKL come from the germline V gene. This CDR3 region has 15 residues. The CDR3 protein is CASSLQGANTDTQYF. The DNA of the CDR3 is TGCGCCAGCAGCTTACAGGGGGCCAACACAGATACGCAGTATTTT.

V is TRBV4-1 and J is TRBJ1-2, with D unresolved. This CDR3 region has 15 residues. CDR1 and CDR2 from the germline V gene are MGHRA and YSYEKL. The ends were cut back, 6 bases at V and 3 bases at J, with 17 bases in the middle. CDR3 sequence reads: CASRTQLGMDYGYTF. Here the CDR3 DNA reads TGCGCCAGCAGAACGCAGCTAGGGATGGACTATGGCTACACCTTC.

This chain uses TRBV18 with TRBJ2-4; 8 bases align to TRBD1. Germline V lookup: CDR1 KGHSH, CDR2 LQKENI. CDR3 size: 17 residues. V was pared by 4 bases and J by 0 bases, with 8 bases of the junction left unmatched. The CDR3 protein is CASSQTWDRLAKNIQYF. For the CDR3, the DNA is TGTGCCAGCTCACAGACCTGGGACAGGCTAGCCAAAAACATTCAGTACTTC.

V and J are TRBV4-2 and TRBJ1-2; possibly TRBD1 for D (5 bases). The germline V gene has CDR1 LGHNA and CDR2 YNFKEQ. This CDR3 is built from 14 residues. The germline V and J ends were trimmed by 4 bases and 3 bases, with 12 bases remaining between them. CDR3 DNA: TGTGCCAGCAGCCCCCGGGGAGGGGACTATGGCTACACCTTC. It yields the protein CASSPRGGDYGYTF.

In DNA, the CDR3 is TGTGCCATCGATAGGCAGGACTCCTACAATGAGCAGTTCTTC. Protein: CAIDRQDSYNEQFF. This rearrangement joins TRBV10-3 to TRBJ2-1; D is ambiguous. CDR1 is ENHRY, CDR2 SYGVKD, per germline. The CDR3 runs to 14 residues. Trimming removed 8 bases from V and 0 bases from J, with 11 bases in between.

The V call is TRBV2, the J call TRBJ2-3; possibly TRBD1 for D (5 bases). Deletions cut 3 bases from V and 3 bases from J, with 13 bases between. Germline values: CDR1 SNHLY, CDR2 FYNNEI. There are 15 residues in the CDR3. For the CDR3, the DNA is TGTGCCAGCAGTGAGGAGTCAGGGCGAACAGATACGCAGTATTTT. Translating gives CASSEESGRTDTQYF.

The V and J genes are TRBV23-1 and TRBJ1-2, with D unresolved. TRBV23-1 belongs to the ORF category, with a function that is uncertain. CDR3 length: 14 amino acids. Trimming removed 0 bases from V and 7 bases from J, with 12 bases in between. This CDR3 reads CASSQSGSGIGYTF. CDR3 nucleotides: TGCGCCAGCAGTCAATCTGGAAGCGGAATTGGCTACACCTTC.

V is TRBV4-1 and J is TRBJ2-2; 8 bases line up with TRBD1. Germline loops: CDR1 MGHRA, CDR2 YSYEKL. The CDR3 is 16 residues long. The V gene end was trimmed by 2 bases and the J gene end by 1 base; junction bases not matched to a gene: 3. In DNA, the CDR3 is TGCGCCAGCAGCCAACAGGACAGGGTGAACACCGGGGAGCTGTTTTTT. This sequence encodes CASSQQDRVNTGELFF.

The CDR3 is CASGGGGASGTDTQYF. The CDR3 DNA sequence: TGTGCCAGCGGCGGCGGAGGGGCTAGCGGAACAGATACGCAGTATTTT. The chain carries TRBV2 and TRBJ2-3, with 7 bases matching TRBD2. The V segment lost 8 bases and the J segment 3 bases; nucleotides outside the gene matches: 14. This CDR3 contains 16 residues. The V gene's germline CDR1 is SNHLY and CDR2 FYNNEI.

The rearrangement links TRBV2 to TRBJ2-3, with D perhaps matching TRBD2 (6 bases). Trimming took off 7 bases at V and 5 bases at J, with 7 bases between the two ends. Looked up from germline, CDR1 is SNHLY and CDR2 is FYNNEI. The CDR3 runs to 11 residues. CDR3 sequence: CASTGEDTQYF. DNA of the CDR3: TGTGCCAGCACGGGAGAAGATACGCAGTATTTT.

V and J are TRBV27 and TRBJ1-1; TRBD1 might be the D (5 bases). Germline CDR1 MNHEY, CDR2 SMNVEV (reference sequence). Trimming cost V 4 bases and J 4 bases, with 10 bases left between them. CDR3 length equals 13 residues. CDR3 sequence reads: CASSSTGFTEAFF. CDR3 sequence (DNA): TGTGCCAGCAGTTCAACAGGCTTCACTGAAGCTTTCTTT.

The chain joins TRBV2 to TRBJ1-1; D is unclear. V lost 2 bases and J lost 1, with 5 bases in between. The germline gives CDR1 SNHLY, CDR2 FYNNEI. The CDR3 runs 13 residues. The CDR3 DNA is TGTGCCAGCAGTGAATCAGGGAACACTGAAGCTTTCTTT. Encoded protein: CASSESGNTEAFF.

The CDR3 DNA reads as TGTGCCAGCAGCCAGGGGTCGGGTCAAAAACTGTTTTTT. It codes for CASSQGSGQKLFF. The chain is built from TRBV25-1 and TRBJ1-4, with D possibly being TRBD1 (6 bases). This CDR3 comprises 13 residues. The V end was cut by 6 bases, the J end by 9 bases, with 14 bases between. In germline, CDR1 is MGHDK, CDR2 SYGVNS.

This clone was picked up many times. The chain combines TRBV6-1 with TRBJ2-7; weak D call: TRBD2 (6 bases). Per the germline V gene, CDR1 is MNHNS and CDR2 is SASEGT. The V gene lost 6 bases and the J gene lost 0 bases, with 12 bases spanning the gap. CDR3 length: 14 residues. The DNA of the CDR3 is TGTGCCAGCAGGCCCCCCGGGGGCTCCTACGAGCAGTACTTC. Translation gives CASRPPGGSYEQYF.

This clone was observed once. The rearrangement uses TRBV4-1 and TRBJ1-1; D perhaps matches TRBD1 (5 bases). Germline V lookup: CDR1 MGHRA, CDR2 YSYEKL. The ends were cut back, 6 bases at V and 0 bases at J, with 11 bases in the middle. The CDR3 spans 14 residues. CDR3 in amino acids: CASRLGALNTEAFF. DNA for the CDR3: TGCGCCAGCAGACTAGGGGCCTTGAACACTGAAGCTTTCTTT.

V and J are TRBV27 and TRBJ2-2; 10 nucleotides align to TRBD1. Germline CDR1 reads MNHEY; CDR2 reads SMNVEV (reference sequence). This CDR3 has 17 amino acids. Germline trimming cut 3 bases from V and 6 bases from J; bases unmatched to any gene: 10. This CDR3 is CASSFPGTGAFPGELFF. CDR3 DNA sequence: TGTGCCAGCAGTTTCCCGGGGACAGGGGCATTTCCCGGGGAGCTGTTTTTT.

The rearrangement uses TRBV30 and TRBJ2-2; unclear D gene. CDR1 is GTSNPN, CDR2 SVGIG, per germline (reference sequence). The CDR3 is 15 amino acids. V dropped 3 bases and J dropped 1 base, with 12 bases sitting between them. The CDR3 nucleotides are TGTGCCTGGAGATCCGATGGAGAGAACACCGGGGAGCTGTTTTTT. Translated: CAWRSDGENTGELFF.

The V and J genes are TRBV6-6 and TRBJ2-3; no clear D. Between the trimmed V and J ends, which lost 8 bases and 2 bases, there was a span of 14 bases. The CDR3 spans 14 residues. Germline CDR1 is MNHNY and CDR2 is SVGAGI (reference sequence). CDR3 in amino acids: CASRPEVSTDTQYF. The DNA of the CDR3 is TGTGCCAGCCGACCCGAGGTCTCCACAGATACGCAGTATTTT.

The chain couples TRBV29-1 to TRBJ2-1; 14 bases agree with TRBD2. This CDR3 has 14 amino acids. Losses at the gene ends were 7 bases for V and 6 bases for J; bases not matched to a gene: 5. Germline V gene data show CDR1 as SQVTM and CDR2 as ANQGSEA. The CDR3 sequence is CSARLAGGPNEQFF. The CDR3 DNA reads TGCAGCGCTCGACTAGCGGGGGGGCCCAATGAGCAGTTCTTC.

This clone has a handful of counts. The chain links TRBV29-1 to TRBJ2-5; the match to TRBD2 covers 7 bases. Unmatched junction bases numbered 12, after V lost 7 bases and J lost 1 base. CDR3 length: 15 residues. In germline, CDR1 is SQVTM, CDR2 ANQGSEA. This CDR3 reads CSALGLAVTQETQYF. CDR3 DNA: TGCAGCGCCCTGGGGCTAGCGGTCACCCAAGAGACCCAGTACTTC. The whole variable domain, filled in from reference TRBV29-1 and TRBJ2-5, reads SAVISQKPSRDICQRGTSLTIQCQVDSQVTMMFWYRQQPGQSLTLIATANQGSEATYESGFVIDKFPISRPNLTFSTLTVSNMSPEDSSIYLCSALGLAVTQETQYFGPGTRLLVL.

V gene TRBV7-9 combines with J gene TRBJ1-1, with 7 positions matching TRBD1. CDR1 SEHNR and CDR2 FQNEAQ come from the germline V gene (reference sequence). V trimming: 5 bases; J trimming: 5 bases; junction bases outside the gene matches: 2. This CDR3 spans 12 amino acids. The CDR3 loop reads CASSIRGTEAFF. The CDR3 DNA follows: TGTGCCAGCAGCATCAGGGGGACTGAAGCTTTCTTT.

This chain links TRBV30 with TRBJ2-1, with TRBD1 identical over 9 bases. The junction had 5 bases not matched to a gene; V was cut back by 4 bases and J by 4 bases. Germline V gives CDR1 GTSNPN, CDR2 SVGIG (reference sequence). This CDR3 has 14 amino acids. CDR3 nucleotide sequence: TGTGCCTGGAATACGGGACAGGGTTACAATGAGCAGTTCTTC. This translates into CAWNTGQGYNEQFF.

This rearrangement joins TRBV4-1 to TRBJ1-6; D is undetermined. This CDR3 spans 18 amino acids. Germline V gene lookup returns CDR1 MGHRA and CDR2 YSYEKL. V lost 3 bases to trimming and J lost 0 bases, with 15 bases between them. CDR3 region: CASSQPASSSSYNSPLHF. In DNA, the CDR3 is TGCGCCAGCAGCCAGCCGGCCTCCTCGAGCTCCTATAATTCACCCCTCCACTTT.

The CDR3 loop reads CASSTRDRTYEQYF. The CDR3 coding sequence is TGTGCCAGCAGCACCCGGGACAGGACCTACGAGCAGTACTTC. The chain recombines TRBV13 with TRBJ2-7; 8 bases map to TRBD1. Germline values: CDR1 PRHDT, CDR2 FYEKMQ (reference sequence). V gave up 5 bases and J gave up 2 bases; unmatched junction bases: 5. This CDR3 has 14 amino acids.

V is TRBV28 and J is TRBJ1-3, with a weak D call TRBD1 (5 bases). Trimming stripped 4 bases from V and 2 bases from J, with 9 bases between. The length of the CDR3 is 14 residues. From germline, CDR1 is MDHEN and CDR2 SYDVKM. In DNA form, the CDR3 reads TGTGCCAGCAGTTCGGGGGGAGCTGGAAACACCATATATTTT. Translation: CASSSGGAGNTIYF.

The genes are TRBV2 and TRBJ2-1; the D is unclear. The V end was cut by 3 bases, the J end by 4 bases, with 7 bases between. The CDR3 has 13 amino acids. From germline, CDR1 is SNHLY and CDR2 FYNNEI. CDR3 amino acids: CASSDRQYNEQFF. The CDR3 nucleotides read TGTGCCAGCAGTGATCGGCAATACAATGAGCAGTTCTTC.

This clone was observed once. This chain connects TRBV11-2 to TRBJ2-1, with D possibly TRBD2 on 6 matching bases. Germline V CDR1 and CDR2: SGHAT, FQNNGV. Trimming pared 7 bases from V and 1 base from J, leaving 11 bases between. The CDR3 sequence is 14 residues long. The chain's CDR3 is CASTLSGSYNEQFF. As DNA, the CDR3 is TGTGCCAGCACCCTTAGCGGTTCCTACAATGAGCAGTTCTTC.

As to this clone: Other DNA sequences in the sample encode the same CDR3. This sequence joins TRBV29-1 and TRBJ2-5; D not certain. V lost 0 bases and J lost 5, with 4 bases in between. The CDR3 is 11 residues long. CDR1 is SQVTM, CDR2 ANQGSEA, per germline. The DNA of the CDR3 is TGCAGCGTTGAAGAGTGGGAGACCCAGTACTTC. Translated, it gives CSVEEWETQYF.

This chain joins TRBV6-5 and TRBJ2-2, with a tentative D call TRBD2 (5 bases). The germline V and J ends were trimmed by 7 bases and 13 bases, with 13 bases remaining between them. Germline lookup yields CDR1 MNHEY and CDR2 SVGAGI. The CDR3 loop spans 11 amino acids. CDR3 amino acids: CASTEGVGLFF. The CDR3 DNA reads TGTGCCAGCACCGAGGGAGTGGGGCTGTTTTTT.

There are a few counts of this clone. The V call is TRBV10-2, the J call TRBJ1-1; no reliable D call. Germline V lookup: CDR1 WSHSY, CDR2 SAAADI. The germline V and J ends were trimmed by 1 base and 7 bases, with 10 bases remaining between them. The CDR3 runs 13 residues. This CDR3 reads CASSEFRGIEAFF. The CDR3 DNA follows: TGCGCCAGCAGTGAGTTTCGGGGAATTGAAGCTTTCTTT.